These 17 T cell receptor beta chains originate from one sample sequenced in a study of blood T cell repertoires in COVID-19 (TCRdb year 2020). Libraries were prepared through the immunoSEQ multiplex PCR assay. Not all clones reach the TCRdb copy of this immuneACCESS table, which keeps in-frame sequences only. Checked studies attribute under half of the gap to unresolved V genes and leave the rest unexplained. The sample profile shows more than 200,000 clones; 80% to 90% of them were found once. The ten largest clonotypes hold more than 3.5% of the sample. Sequenced: PBMCs or T cells enriched from blood (not recorded which). The receptors originated from a woman aged 25 to 39 who had recovered from COVID-19.

V is TRBV30 and J is TRBJ2-3, with D maybe TRBD2 (6 bases). Germline CDR1 reads GTSNPN; CDR2 reads SVGIG (reference sequence). The ends were cut back, 0 bases at V and 3 bases at J, with 13 bases in the middle. CDR3 length: 15 amino acids. The CDR3: CAWSVQVGGTDTQYF. CDR3 DNA sequence: TGTGCCTGGAGTGTACAGGTCGGAGGGACAGATACGCAGTATTTT.

The chain carries TRBV29-1 and TRBJ2-1, with TRBD2 matching over 7 bases. The CDR3 spans 13 residues. The ends lost 6 bases at V and 6 bases at J; junction bases unmatched: 8. The germline V gene has CDR1 SQVTM and CDR2 ANQGSEA. CDR3 residues: CSVQPLASNEQFF. In DNA form, the CDR3 reads TGCAGCGTGCAGCCACTAGCGAGCAATGAGCAGTTCTTC.

The gene calls are TRBV30 and TRBJ2-3; D might be TRBD2 (5 bases). CDR3 length: 13 amino acids. The germline V and J ends were trimmed by 1 base and 2 bases, with 7 bases remaining between them. From germline, CDR1 is GTSNPN and CDR2 SVGIG (reference sequence). CDR3 coding DNA: TGTGCCTGGAGTGGAGGGTACACAGATACGCAGTATTTT. Amino acid sequence: CAWSGGYTDTQYF.

CDR3 residues: CSVRPGDTQYF. The CDR3, as DNA: TGCAGTGTGAGGCCTGGGGATACGCAGTATTTT. The chain carries TRBV20-1 and TRBJ2-3; D is undetermined. Trimming shortened V by 7 bases and J by 6 bases, and 11 bases separated the two germline ends. Germline loops: CDR1 DFQATT, CDR2 SNEGSKA (reference sequence). This CDR3 is 11 amino acids long.

The chain has TRBV30 and TRBJ2-7; D may be TRBD1 (5 bases). Germline-derived CDR1 and CDR2 are GTSNPN and SVGIG (reference sequence). The CDR3 spans 12 residues. V lost 3 bases and J 4 bases, leaving 10 bases between the germline ends. CDR3 region: CAWRTVPYEQYF. The CDR3 DNA is TGTGCCTGGAGGACAGTACCTTACGAGCAGTACTTC.

CDR3 loop: CASRLDSNYGYTF. DNA for the CDR3: TGTGCCAGCCGACTGGACAGTAACTATGGCTACACCTTC. V gene TRBV6-4 combines with J gene TRBJ1-2; weak D call: TRBD1 (6 bases). The CDR3 covers 13 residues. V was shortened by 8 bases and J by 1 base, with 11 bases between the two germline ends. Germline values: CDR1 MRHNA, CDR2 SNTAGT.

The chain combines TRBV5-6 with TRBJ2-5; D unclear. The CDR3 is made up of 11 amino acids. V was trimmed by 3 bases and J by 2 bases, leaving 2 bases between them. The germline gives CDR1 SGHDT, CDR2 YYEEEE. The CDR3 protein is CASSSQETQYF. DNA of the CDR3: TGTGCCAGCAGCTCTCAAGAGACCCAGTACTTC.

This clone was counted once. The chain is built from TRBV13 and TRBJ2-1, with 8 bases lining up with TRBD2. In germline, CDR1 is PRHDT, CDR2 FYEKMQ (reference sequence). The CDR3 has 15 residues. V trimming: 7 bases; J trimming: 9 bases; junction bases outside the gene matches: 14. The CDR3 coding sequence is TGTGCCAGCAATGTGGAAACGGGAGGGCCCCCTGAGCAGTTCTTC. This gives the protein CASNVETGGPPEQFF.

Of note for this clone: Germline is not matched at one junction end, which may reflect a read error. The gene calls are TRBV7-7 and TRBJ2-2; 11 nucleotides match TRBD2. The CDR3 extends over 17 amino acids. Germline V gene lookup returns CDR1 SSHAT and CDR2 FNYEAQ (reference sequence). In DNA form, the CDR3 reads TGTGCTAGCAGCTTAGGCCTAGCGGGAGGACGCACCGGGGAGCTGTTTTTT. Translating gives CASSLGLAGGRTGELFF.

The CDR3, as DNA: TGTGCCAGCAACCCTTACGGGACACTCTACGAGCAGTACTTC. This gives the protein CASNPYGTLYEQYF. The chain uses TRBV6-5 and TRBJ2-7; a possible D gene is TRBD1 (6 bases). This CDR3 is 14 amino acids long. V shed 7 bases and J shed 3 bases, with 16 bases lying between them. Germline values: CDR1 MNHEY, CDR2 SVGAGI.

The chain employs TRBV7-9 and TRBJ1-4; D remains unclear. Trimming removed 2 bases from V and 7 bases from J, with 11 bases in between. The CDR3 has 14 residues. CDR1 and CDR2 from the germline V gene are SEHNR and FQNEAQ (reference sequence). The CDR3 sequence is CASSLPPGGEKLFF. Here the CDR3 DNA reads TGTGCCAGCAGCTTACCTCCAGGAGGTGAAAAACTGTTTTTT. Looking up the rest from reference TRBV7-9 and TRBJ1-4 gives the full variable domain: DTGVSQNPRHKITKRGQNVTFRCDPISEHNRLYWYRQTLGQGPEFLTYFQNEAQLEKSRLLSDRFSAERPKGSFSTLEIQRTEQGDSAMYLCASSLPPGGEKLFFGSGTQLSVL.

The genes are TRBV3-1 (or the pseudogene TRBV3-2) and TRBJ1-4; 7 bases align to TRBD1. The CDR3 is 14 residues long. CDR1 is LGHDT and CDR2 is YNNKEL in the germline V gene (reference sequence). The V gene end was trimmed by 4 bases and the J gene end by 8 bases; junction bases not matched to a gene: 7. This CDR3 reads CASSLRTGGEKLFF. For the CDR3, the DNA is TGTGCCAGCAGCCTTCGGACAGGTGGGGAAAAACTGTTTTTT.

The V call is TRBV28, the J call TRBJ1-4; D remains unclear. Germline CDR1 MDHEN, CDR2 SYDVKM. This CDR3 has 13 residues. V was clipped by 3 bases and J by 6 bases, with 8 bases between them. CDR3 amino acids: CASSLLSDEKLFF. CDR3 nucleotide sequence: TGTGCCAGCAGTTTGCTTAGCGATGAAAAACTGTTTTTT. Full variable domain (rest looked up from reference TRBV28 and TRBJ1-4): DVKVTQSSRYLVKRTGEKVFLECVQDMDHENMFWYRQDPGLGLRLIYFSYDVKMKEKGDIPEGYSVSREKKERFSLILESASTNQTSMYLCASSLLSDEKLFFGSGTQLSVL.

This clone appeared once. This rearrangement joins TRBV5-8 to TRBJ2-1; 9 positions match TRBD1. CDR1 is SGHTS, CDR2 YDEGEE, per germline. With V trimmed by 7 bases and J by 7 bases, 15 bases remained unmatched. The CDR3 has 16 amino acids. CDR3 region: CASGPGQGFSMNEQFF. The CDR3 DNA is TGTGCCAGCGGCCCGGGACAGGGTTTCTCCATGAATGAGCAGTTCTTC.

The chain couples TRBV9 to TRBJ2-3; possible D gene TRBD1, 5 bases. This CDR3 has 22 amino acids. Trimming took off 0 bases at V and 5 bases at J, with 34 bases between the two ends. The V gene's germline CDR1 is SGDLS and CDR2 YYNGEE. CDR3 residues: CASSVEWFGQGVLPPAGDTQYF. For the CDR3, the DNA is TGTGCCAGCAGCGTAGAATGGTTTGGACAAGGAGTGTTACCCCCAGCCGGAGATACGCAGTATTTT.

The genes are TRBV9 and TRBJ2-3, with D possibly matching TRBD1 (6 bases). The germline gives CDR1 SGDLS, CDR2 YYNGEE. This CDR3 region has 14 residues. Trimming left V 0 bases short and J 1 base short, with 6 bases between. The CDR3 DNA sequence: TGTGCCAGCAGCGTAGAGGGGGGCACAGATACGCAGTATTTT. Encoded protein: CASSVEGGTDTQYF.

This chain connects TRBV7-2 to TRBJ1-2; a weak D match, TRBD1 (5 bases). The V end lost 1 base, the J end lost 7 bases, and 13 bases lay between the germline ends. The CDR3 contains 14 residues. CDR1 is SGHTA, CDR2 FQGNSA, per germline. The CDR3 DNA reads TGTGCCAGCAGCTTAGTGGGGGGAGGCAGTGGCTACACCTTC. Translated, it gives CASSLVGGGSGYTF.